The text below deals with one TCR beta chain. The antigen remains unidentified. V was shortened by 4 bases and J by 9 bases, with 10 bases between the two germline ends. The CDR3 extends over 12 amino acids. Germline assignment: CDR1 SGHDN and CDR2 FVKESK. Assay: immunoSEQ multiplex PCR; the TCRdb copy retains only in-frame clones and omits some. The sample holds approximately 60,000 clones, 77% seen once. The data are from a study of radiotherapy plus CTLA-4 blockade in lung cancer. Study summary: With 25% to 40% of patients having disease control, objective responses were seen in about 17%.

Focal radiation plus CTLA-4 blockade with ipilimumab was given to patients with chemo-refractory metastatic non-small-cell lung cancer. Study conclusions and caveats: TCR clones of tumor origin grew in blood after radiotherapy plus ipilimumab.

The clonotype was recovered from a human donor with non-small cell lung cancer who had a complete response to radiotherapy plus ipilimumab. The J gene is TRBJ2-4, the V gene TRBV14, with D possibly TRBD2 on 6 matching bases. The specimen comprised peripheral blood, sampled from a patient treated with radiotherapy plus ipilimumab. CDR3 sequence: CASSPRDSIQYF. The CDR3 coding sequence is TGTGCCAGCAGCCCAAGGGACTCCATTCAGTACTTC. Full variable domain (remainder filled in from reference TRBV14 and TRBJ2-4): EAGVTQFPSHSVIEKGQTVTLRCDPISGHDNLYWYRRVMGKEIKFLLHFVKESKQDESGMPNNRFLAERTGGTYSTLKVQPAELEDSGVYFCASSPRDSIQYFGAGTRLSVL.